The clone carrying this T cell receptor (beta chain) was observed once. A much larger clone differs by one base, so this may be a read error. This sample was taken from a study of blood T cells in healthy people across ages. It was with a sample-barcoded 5' primer and a J-beta primer mix that a second PCR of roughly 7 to 11 cycles was run. TCRdb used MiXCR to reprocess the 5' RACE reads, holding one entry per CDR3 protein. The sample shows just under 900,000 distinct CDR3 sequences, under 30% of them seen only once. This CDR3 is 13 amino acids long. The germline V gene has CDR1 DFQATT and CDR2 SNEGSKA (reference sequence).

Sequencing was done on a sample of blood. This sequence was found in a woman of 80 years or more in good health. The genes are TRBV20-1 and TRBJ2-1; 8 bases fit TRBD2. The CDR3 nucleotides read TGCGGTGCCCCGGGAGGGGGGTACAATGAGCAGTTCTTC. Protein product: CGAPGGGYNEQFF.